This passage covers 21 T cell receptor beta chains from one sample sequenced in a study of T cells in women clearing cervical HPV infection. Libraries were prepared by immunoSEQ multiplex PCR; TCRdb keeps only in-frame clonotypes and omits some of them. Recorded for this sample: 25,000 to 35,000 clones. The sequencing input was blood buffy coat. The receptors stem from a woman between 18 and 69 years old with a cervical HPV16 infection that either progressed to CIN3+ or cleared (not recorded which).

About this clone: The CDR3 end lies 3 residues beyond the end of the read and is filled in from the germline J gene. The chain employs TRBV19 and TRBJ2-3; either TRBD1 or TRBD2 may supply D (6 bases each). Deletions cut 4 bases from V and 1 base from J, with 15 bases between. The CDR3 is 16 residues long. Germline V lookup: CDR1 LNHDA, CDR2 SQIVND (reference sequence). The CDR3 reads CASSRRGRRGTDTQYF. The sequenced part of the CDR3 DNA is TGTGCCAGTAGTAGGAGGGGGAGGCGGGGCACAGATACG.

Concerning this clone: Read data end 3 residues before the CDR3 end; the end is taken from the germline J gene. This chain connects TRBV14 to TRBJ1-2; 7 nucleotides match TRBD1. The length of the CDR3 is 14 residues. The V gene end was trimmed by 4 bases and the J gene end by 0 bases; junction bases not matched to a gene: 2. From germline, CDR1 is SGHDN and CDR2 FVKESK. CDR3 bases read: TGTGCCAGCAGCCCACAGGGGCCTAACTATGGC. Protein: CASSPQGPNYG. The entire CDR3 sequence reads CASSPQGPNYGYTF.

Note on this clone: Read sequence stops 3 residues before the CDR3 end, and the germline J gene provides the missing end. The chain is built from TRBV19 and TRBJ2-3; D perhaps matches TRBD2 (5 bases). The CDR3 is made up of 13 amino acids. Germline CDR1 is LNHDA and CDR2 is SQIVND (reference sequence). CDR3 DNA (partial): TGTGCCAGTAGTATAGGGGTGGGCGGGACG. Amino acid sequence: CASSIGVGGT. The full CDR3 is CASSIGVGGTQYF. Based on the CDR3 plus reference TRBV19 and TRBJ2-3, the full variable domain is DGGITQSPKYLFRKEGQNVTLSCEQNLNHDAMYWYRQDPGQGLRLIYYSQIVNDFQKGDIAEGYSVSREKKESFPLTVTSAQKNPTAFYLCASSIGVGGTQYFGPGTRLTVL.

Of note for this clone: Coverage ceases 3 residues before the CDR3 finishes, and the germline J gene fills in the end. The rearrangement joins TRBV30 to TRBJ2-1, with 13 bases fitting TRBD2. CDR1 and CDR2 from the germline V gene are GTSNPN and SVGIG (reference sequence). The trim removed 0 bases at V and 9 bases at J, leaving 5 bases unmatched. This CDR3 region has 15 residues. Incomplete CDR3 DNA: TGTGCCTGGAGTGTACAACTAGCGGGAGGGGGTGAG. Amino acids: CAWSVQLAGGGE. The whole CDR3 protein is CAWSVQLAGGGEQFF.

As for this clone: Coverage ceases 3 residues before the CDR3 finishes, and the germline J gene fills in the end. The gene calls are TRBV4-2 and TRBJ2-2; TRBD1 matches 7 bases. The germline V gene has CDR1 LGHNA and CDR2 YNFKEQ. CDR3 size: 17 residues. V shed 4 bases, J shed 7 bases, and the junction held 15 bases outside the gene matches. The CDR3 loop reads CASSPRSGGKIGGELFF. Incomplete CDR3 DNA: TGTGCCAGCAGCCCCCGTTCAGGGGGTAAGATTGGCGGGGAG.

About this clone: The sequenced fragment ends 3 residues before the CDR3 boundary, so the rest is inferred from the germline J gene. The rearrangement links TRBV6-2 or TRBV6-3 to TRBJ2-1; D uncertain. The CDR3 sequence is 15 residues long. Trimming cost V 5 bases and J 4 bases, with 15 bases left between them. Germline lookup yields CDR1 MNHEY and CDR2 SVGEGT. The CDR3 DNA, read in part, is TGTGCCAGCAGTCCCCCCCCACCTAATTACAATGAG. Residues: CASSPPPPNYNE. The CDR3 reads in full as CASSPPPPNYNEQFF.

Comment on this clone: The CDR3 goes on 3 residues after the read ends, and that part is filled in from the germline J gene. The chain recombines TRBV19 with TRBJ1-2, with 10 bases fitting TRBD1. CDR3 size: 15 residues. Germline CDR1 is LNHDA and CDR2 is SQIVND (reference sequence). Partial CDR3 DNA: TGTGCCAGTACCCTCAGGGGGACAGGGGATAACGAC. It yields the protein CASTLRGTGDND. The whole CDR3 protein is CASTLRGTGDNDYTF.

Notes on this clone: The read terminates 3 residues before the CDR3 end, so the remaining end is supplied by the germline J gene. V and J are TRBV12-3 or TRBV12-4 and TRBJ2-7; D gene ambiguous. The CDR3 is 12 residues long. V lost 3 bases, J lost 2 bases, and 5 bases lay in between. The CDR3 spells CASSFGAYEQYF. CDR3 DNA (partial): TGTGCCAGCAGTTTCGGTGCCTACGAG.

To note about this clone: The read terminates 3 residues ahead of where the CDR3 ends, so the germline J gene completes it. V gene TRBV29-1 combines with J gene TRBJ1-1; D may be TRBD1 (5 bases). CDR3 size: 12 residues. Deletions cut 3 bases from V and 3 bases from J, with 8 bases between. The germline V gene has CDR1 SQVTM and CDR2 ANQGSEA. The CDR3 reads CSVEDNHTEAFF. The sequenced part of the CDR3 DNA is TGCAGCGTTGAGGACAATCACACTGAA.

As concerns this clone: The read finishes 3 residues shy of the CDR3 end, and the germline J gene is used to complete it. The chain links TRBV18 to TRBJ2-2, with 7 nucleotides matching TRBD1. The V and J ends lost 5 bases and 2 bases, in that order; junction bases with no gene match: 8. The length of the CDR3 is 16 residues. The germline CDR1 and CDR2 sequences are KGHSH and LQKENI. CDR3 DNA (partial): TGTGCCAGCTCATCAGGACAGGACCCAAACACCGGGGAG. Translation gives CASSSGQDPNTGE. The entire CDR3 reads CASSSGQDPNTGELFF.

Concerning this clone itself: The read finishes 3 residues shy of the CDR3 end, and the germline J gene is used to complete it. This rearrangement joins TRBV7-6 to TRBJ2-4, with D possibly being TRBD1 (6 bases). Germline V gives CDR1 SGHVS, CDR2 FNYEAQ. The CDR3 consists of 15 residues. The CDR3 here is CASSLRQEAPYGQYF. The sequenced CDR3 bases are TGTGCCAGCAGCTTACGACAGGAGGCCCCCTATGGT.

About this clone: The read comes to an end 3 residues before the CDR3 does, leaving the germline J gene to fill in the end. The V gene is TRBV19, the J gene TRBJ2-1; 11 nucleotides match TRBD2. V lost 3 bases and J lost 8; bases outside the gene matches: 18. The CDR3 spans 19 residues. Germline values: CDR1 LNHDA, CDR2 SQIVND (reference sequence). The chain's CDR3 is CASSMERDSGRAFRDEQFF. The covered CDR3 bases are TGTGCCAGTAGTATGGAACGGGATAGCGGGAGGGCCTTTCGGGATGAG.

Note on this clone: The read finishes 3 residues shy of the CDR3 end, and the germline J gene is used to complete it. This chain connects TRBV7-2 to TRBJ2-3; 9 nucleotides match TRBD2. V was pared by 0 bases and J by 2 bases, with 3 bases of the junction left unmatched. CDR1 SGHTA and CDR2 FQGNSA come from the germline V gene. This CDR3 spans 16 amino acids. The sequenced CDR3 bases are TGTGCCAGCAGCTTAGCTAGCGGGGGCATCACAGATACG. Its protein product is CASSLASGGITDT. The entire CDR3 sequence reads CASSLASGGITDTQYF.

A note on this clone: The read gets to within 3 residues of the CDR3 end, and the germline J gene fills in the rest. The rearrangement uses TRBV30 and TRBJ1-5; 7 bases line up with TRBD1. The CDR3 has 12 residues. CDR1 and CDR2 (germline): GTSNPN, SVGIG (reference sequence). V gave up 5 bases and J gave up 5 bases; unmatched junction bases: 3. CDR3 loop: CAWQGGDQPQHF. CDR3 bases read: TGTGCCTGGCAAGGGGGCGATCAGCCC.

In the case of this clone: The read stops 3 residues short of the end of the CDR3; the missing end is completed from the germline J gene. The chain links TRBV2 to TRBJ2-3; D remains unclear. The V gene's germline CDR1 is SNHLY and CDR2 FYNNEI. With 5 bases removed from V and 1 base from J, the gap between germline ends came to 7 bases. CDR3 length: 13 residues. The sequenced part of the CDR3 DNA is TGTGCCAGCAGTCGTGCGGGCACAGATACG. It is translated as CASSRAGTDT. The full-length CDR3 reads as CASSRAGTDTQYF.

About this clone: From the germline J gene comes the end of the CDR3, since the read stops 3 residues before it. The J gene is TRBJ1-1, the V gene TRBV20-1; D ambiguous. V gave up 6 bases and J gave up 3 bases, with 14 bases separating them. The CDR3 spans 13 residues. Germline V lookup: CDR1 DFQATT, CDR2 SNEGSKA (reference sequence). The DNA read from the CDR3 is TGCAGTGCCCTCCCTTTACGGGACACTGAA. Amino acids: CSALPLRDTE. The CDR3 in full is CSALPLRDTEAFF.

A note on this clone: The observed sequence ends 3 residues before the CDR3 terminus, with the missing tail filled in from the germline J gene. The chain carries TRBV12-3 or TRBV12-4 and TRBJ2-1, with TRBD1 as a possible D gene (6 bases). CDR3 size: 15 residues. Trimming removed 6 bases from V and 0 bases from J, with 12 bases in between. This CDR3 reads CASRPGTPSYNEQFF. The part of the CDR3 DNA that was read is TGTGCCAGCAGGCCCGGGACACCCTCCTACAATGAG.

Remarks on this clone: The read comes to an end 3 residues before the CDR3 does, leaving the germline J gene to fill in the end. The chain is built from TRBV19 and TRBJ2-1; D is perhaps TRBD1 (5 bases). The V end lost 3 bases, the J end lost 6 bases, and 15 bases lay between the germline ends. There are 15 residues in the CDR3. Germline V gene sequence: CDR1 LNHDA, CDR2 SQIVND (reference sequence). CDR3 amino acids: CASSIPTVPGNEQFF. Partial CDR3 DNA: TGTGCCAGTAGTATCCCGACAGTACCGGGCAATGAG. Full variable domain (missing parts from reference TRBV19 and TRBJ2-1): DGGITQSPKYLFRKEGQNVTLSCEQNLNHDAMYWYRQDPGQGLRLIYYSQIVNDFQKGDIAEGYSVSREKKESFPLTVTSAQKNPTAFYLCASSIPTVPGNEQFFGPGTRLTVL.

Worth noting for this clone: The read ends 3 residues shy of where the CDR3 ends; the end is completed using the germline J gene. The chain recombines TRBV19 with TRBJ1-2; D gene unclear. The V end was cut by 2 bases, the J end by 4 bases, with 11 bases between. Germline CDR1 and CDR2: LNHDA and SQIVND (reference sequence). The CDR3 spans 14 residues. CDR3 sequence reads: CASSIKAAFYGYTF. The part of the CDR3 DNA that was read is TGTGCCAGTAGTATAAAGGCAGCGTTCTATGGC.

Of note for this clone: The read finishes 3 residues shy of the CDR3 end, and the germline J gene is used to complete it. The rearrangement joins TRBV29-1 to TRBJ1-1, with 7 bases identical to TRBD1. CDR3 length equals 13 residues. Germline CDR1 is SQVTM and CDR2 is ANQGSEA. V lost 6 bases and J lost 1; bases outside the gene matches: 5. CDR3 residues: CSVQGRGNTEAFF. The DNA read from the CDR3 is TGCAGCGTACAGGGGCGGGGGAACACTGAA.

Comment on this clone: The read halts 3 residues ahead of the CDR3 end, with the missing end drawn from the germline J gene. The gene calls are TRBV7-8 and TRBJ2-3; tentative D call: TRBD1 (5 bases). CDR3 length: 15 amino acids. Germline V gives CDR1 SGHVS, CDR2 FQNEAQ. The sequenced part of the CDR3 DNA is TGTGCCAGCAGCTTAGATTGGGGCGGTTTGACGCCG. Its translation: CASSLDWGGLTP. The whole CDR3 reads CASSLDWGGLTPQYF. Looking up the rest from reference TRBV7-8 and TRBJ2-3 gives the full variable domain: GAGVSQSPRYKVAKRGQDVALRCDPISGHVSLFWYQQALGQGPEFLTYFQNEAQLDKSGLPSDRFFAERPEGSVSTLKIQRTQQEDSAVYLCASSLDWGGLTPQYFGPGTRLTVL.